The 8 T cell receptor beta chains reported below all come from one sample, sequenced in a study of cytomegalovirus exposure and HLA in healthy donors. Researchers ran the PCR with 60 Vbeta and 13 Jbeta primers. Assay: immunoSEQ multiplex PCR; the TCRdb copy retains only in-frame clones and omits some. The data show about 140,000 clones, 65% to 70% seen once. Specimen: PBMCs. The receptors were sampled from a human donor in good health.

This clone was counted once. The V gene is TRBV11-3, the J gene TRBJ2-2; 9 nucleotides match TRBD1. The CDR3 covers 15 residues. The J segment lost 4 bases and the V segment lost 5 bases, leaving 5 bases of the junction unmatched. Germline V gene sequence: CDR1 SGHNT, CDR2 YENEEA. In DNA form, the CDR3 reads TGTGCCAGCAGCCCGGGACAGGGAACCACCGGGGAGCTGTTTTTT. Its protein is CASSPGQGTTGELFF.

The rearrangement uses TRBV11-3 and TRBJ2-7; D is undetermined. CDR1 SGHNT and CDR2 YENEEA come from the germline V gene. Trimming pared 1 base from V and 3 bases from J, leaving 13 bases between. This CDR3 has 15 amino acids. CDR3 bases: TGTGCCAGCAGCTTAGTTCCCGGGTTGGGCTACGAGCAGTACTTC. It encodes CASSLVPGLGYEQYF. The whole variable domain, filled in from reference TRBV11-3 and TRBJ2-7, reads EAGVVQSPRYKIIEKKQPVAFWCNPISGHNTLYWYLQNLGQGPELLIRYENEEAVDDSQLPKDRFSAERLKGVDSTLKIQPAELGDSAVYLCASSLVPGLGYEQYFGPGTRLTVT.

This clone was seen only a few times. As DNA, the CDR3 is TGTGCCAGCAGTTCCACGGCAGGGGGCTACGAGCAGTACTTC. Its translation: CASSSTAGGYEQYF. The chain has TRBV27 and TRBJ2-7; 7 bases line up with TRBD1. The CDR3 spans 14 residues. The ends lost 4 bases at V and 3 bases at J; junction bases unmatched: 6. Germline CDR1 reads MNHEY; CDR2 reads SMNVEV (reference sequence).

This clone occurred a few times. The V call is TRBV14, the J call TRBJ1-2; D perhaps matches TRBD1 (6 bases). V gave up 2 bases and J gave up 6 bases, with 16 bases separating them. Germline V gene lookup returns CDR1 SGHDN and CDR2 FVKESK. CDR3 length equals 15 residues. The CDR3 loop reads CASSQFVVGADGYTF. CDR3 DNA: TGTGCCAGCAGCCAATTTGTCGTGGGGGCGGATGGCTACACCTTC.

This clone occurred once. The chain has TRBV15 and TRBJ2-5, with D tentatively TRBD1 (5 bases). V lost 1 base and J lost 3, with 9 bases in between. Germline loops: CDR1 LNHNV, CDR2 YYDKDF (reference sequence). This CDR3 region has 14 residues. The CDR3 spells CATSRGGTKETQYF. The CDR3 region has the DNA TGTGCCACCAGCAGAGGGGGCACTAAAGAGACCCAGTACTTC.

With respect to this clone: A read error may account for a junction end that differs from germline. The chain employs TRBV5-1 and TRBJ1-4, with no clear D. The CDR3 spans 14 residues. CDR1 is SGHRS, CDR2 YFSETQ, per germline. The CDR3 reads CVSSLGGYGEKLFF. CDR3 nucleotide sequence: TGCGTCAGCAGCTTGGGAGGGTACGGCGAAAAACTGTTTTTT. The whole variable domain, filled in from reference TRBV5-1 and TRBJ1-4, reads KAGVTQTPRYLIKTRGQQVTLSCSPISGHRSVSWYQQTPGQGLQFLFEYFSETQRNKGNFPGRFSGRQFSNSRSEMNVSTLELGDSALYLCVSSLGGYGEKLFFGSGTQLSVL.

This clone showed up just once. The chain uses TRBV6-5 and TRBJ2-7; 8 bases fit TRBD2. Trimming at V came to 2 bases and at J to 5 bases, leaving 5 bases not matched to a gene. The CDR3 is 14 amino acids. Looked up from germline, CDR1 is MNHEY and CDR2 is SVGAGI. The CDR3 loop is CASSYQREIDEQYF. The DNA of the CDR3 is TGTGCCAGCAGTTACCAGCGGGAGATCGACGAGCAGTACTTC.

This clone has more than one count but fewer than ten. The chain joins TRBV28 to TRBJ1-5, with D possibly matching TRBD1 (6 bases). This CDR3 is built from 18 residues. The germline gives CDR1 MDHEN, CDR2 SYDVKM. Trimming cost V 6 bases and J 0 bases, with 21 bases left between them. The CDR3 coding sequence is TGTGCCAGCAGCAACAGGGAAGGTTTGGCCCCTAGCAATCAGCCCCAGCATTTT. Protein: CASSNREGLAPSNQPQHF.